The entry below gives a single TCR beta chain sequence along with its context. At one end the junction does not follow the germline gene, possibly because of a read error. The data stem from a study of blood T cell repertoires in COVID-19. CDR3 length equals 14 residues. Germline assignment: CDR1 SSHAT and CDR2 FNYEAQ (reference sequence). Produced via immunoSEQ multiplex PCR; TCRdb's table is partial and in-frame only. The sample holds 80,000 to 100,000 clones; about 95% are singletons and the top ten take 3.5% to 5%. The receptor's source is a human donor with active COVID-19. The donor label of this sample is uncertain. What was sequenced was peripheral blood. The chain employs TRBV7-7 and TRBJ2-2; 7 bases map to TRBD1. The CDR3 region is CASRQGPDTGELFF. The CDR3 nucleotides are TGTGCTAGCAGACAGGGACCAGACACCGGGGAGCTGTTTTTT.